These T cell receptor beta chains were read from a single sample in a study of T cell repertoires in cytomegalovirus infection. MiXCR, applied by TCRdb to the reads, yields one record per CDR3 protein. The sample shows more than 95,000 distinct CDR3 sequences, roughly a third of them seen only once. The antigens for these receptors are not known. The sample in question was CD8+ T cells from cultured PBMCs, obtained from culture after CMV antigen stimulation. Receptors originate from a human donor in good health (CMV status not recorded). Some clones in this sample may be carry-over from other donors' samples. CDR3s include the opening cysteine and the closing phenylalanine or tryptophan. The D gene is left open where the match is weak. The size field is filled for only some rows; it gives once, few, many or a size class.

J gene,V gene,D gene,clone size,CDR3 protein,CDR3 DNA
TRBJ1-2,TRBV27,-,-,CASSLIAGSGYGYTF,TGTGCCAGCAGTTTGATCGCGGGGTCCGGTTATGGCTACACCTTC
TRBJ1-2,TRBV6-6,TRBD1,-,CASSATGGNYGYTF,TGTGCCAGCAGTGCGACAGGGGGTAACTATGGCTACACCTTC
TRBJ2-2,TRBV4-1,-,-,CASSQFLRAILANTGELFF,TGCGCCAGCAGCCAATTCCTCAGGGCGATACTAGCGAACACCGGGGAGCTGTTTTTT
TRBJ2-5,TRBV7-2,-,-,CASSLVSSETQYF,TGTGCCAGCAGCTTAGTGAGTTCAGAGACCCAGTACTTC
TRBJ2-1,TRBV9,-,once,CASSVGGGAGNEQFF,TGTGCCAGCAGCGTAGGAGGGGGCGCGGGGAATGAGCAGTTCTTC
TRBJ2-3,TRBV5-6,-,few,CASKPLPSTDTQYF,TGTGCCAGCAAACCACTACCTAGCACAGATACGCAGTATTTT
TRBJ2-3,TRBV19,TRBD1,few,CASTRTGGTTDTQYF,TGTGCCAGTACCCGGACAGGAGGAACTACAGATACGCAGTATTTT
TRBJ2-5,TRBV6-2/TRBV6-3,-,-,CASSEYEYEETQYF,TGTGCCAGCAGTGAATATGAGTATGAAGAGACCCAGTACTTC
TRBJ2-5,TRBV7-2,-,many,CASSLASGETQYF,TGTGCCAGCAGCTTAGCATCGGGGGAGACCCAGTACTTC
TRBJ2-5,TRBV7-9,-,-,CASSLLSGGDPVGLYQETQYF,TGTGCCAGCAGCCTGCTCTCAGGGGGGGACCCTGTCGGATTGTACCAAGAGACCCAGTACTTC
TRBJ2-1,TRBV20-1,TRBD2,once,CSAKAPLAGVSNEQFF,TGCAGTGCTAAAGCCCCTCTAGCGGGGGTGTCCAATGAGCAGTTCTTC
TRBJ2-3,TRBV4-1,TRBD2,few,CASSLPGVAGTSTDTQYF,TGCGCCAGCAGCCTCCCCGGGGTAGCGGGGACTAGCACAGATACGCAGTATTTT
TRBJ1-2,TRBV6-2/TRBV6-3,-,many,CASSSGHSYGYTF,TGTGCCAGCAGCTCCGGACACTCCTATGGCTACACCTTC
TRBJ2-1,TRBV24-1,TRBD1,many,CASQGTGQGAYNEQFF,TGTGCCTCACAGGGGACGGGGCAGGGAGCTTACAATGAGCAGTTCTTC
TRBJ2-3,TRBV6-6,-,many,CASSTGITDTQYF,TGTGCCAGCAGTACAGGGATCACAGATACGCAGTATTTT
TRBJ2-7,TRBV27,TRBD1,-,CASSPRTGDSYEQYF,TGTGCCAGCAGTCCCCGGACAGGGGACTCCTACGAGCAGTACTTC
TRBJ2-3,TRBV4-1,-,few,CASSQASSTDTQYF,TGCGCCAGCAGCCAAGCCTCTAGCACAGATACGCAGTATTTT
TRBJ2-3,TRBV7-6,-,-,CASSPVPGTDTQYF,TGTGCCAGCAGCCCGGTTCCAGGCACAGATACGCAGTATTTT
TRBJ2-3,TRBV6-8,-,-,CASSTNQDTQYF,TGTGCCAGCAGTACAAACCAAGATACGCAGTATTTT
TRBJ1-3,TRBV12-5,-,-,CASGLYPQRLSGNTIYF,TGTGCTAGTGGTTTGTACCCGCAGCGCCTCTCTGGAAACACCATATATTTT
TRBJ2-7,TRBV7-8,-,many,CASSQRGGSSYEQYF,TGTGCCAGCAGCCAGAGAGGGGGGAGCTCCTACGAGCAGTACTTC
TRBJ2-1,TRBV10-3,-,few,CAISESRTARGATYNEQFF,TGTGCCATCAGTGAGTCTCGGACAGCCCGGGGGGCGACTTACAATGAGCAGTTCTTC
TRBJ2-1,TRBV4-1,TRBD2,few,CASSPLAGSSYNEQFF,TGCGCCAGCAGCCCGCTAGCGGGGTCCTCCTACAATGAGCAGTTCTTC
TRBJ1-1,TRBV6-5,-,few,CASSEAGAGTEAFF,TGTGCCAGCAGCGAGGCAGGGGCTGGCACTGAAGCTTTCTTT
TRBJ2-6,TRBV6-8,-,-,CASSLDSAGANVLTF,TGTGCCAGCAGCCTCGACTCAGCTGGGGCCAACGTCCTGACTTTC
TRBJ1-2,TRBV7-6,-,few,CASFESNDYYGYTF,TGTGCCAGCTTTGAAAGTAACGACTACTATGGCTACACCTTC
TRBJ2-1,TRBV6-2/TRBV6-3,-,-,CASSYSRGNEQFF,TGTGCCAGCAGTTACTCGAGGGGTAATGAGCAGTTCTTC
TRBJ1-2,TRBV10-3,-,few,CAISEGSERANYGYTF,TGTGCCATCAGTGAGGGCAGCGAAAGAGCTAACTATGGCTACACCTTC
TRBJ2-3,TRBV12-3/TRBV12-4,-,many,CASSYKRDTQYF,TGTGCCAGCAGTTACAAGAGAGATACGCAGTATTTT
TRBJ2-2,TRBV5-4,-,once,CASTPRTENTGELFF,TGTGCCAGCACCCCGCGCACAGAGAACACCGGGGAGCTGTTTTTT
TRBJ1-1,TRBV3-1,-,-,CASSARDGYTEAFF,TGTGCCAGCAGCGCCCGCGACGGTTACACTGAAGCTTTCTTT
TRBJ2-2,TRBV7-3,-,-,CASSLRSNTGELFF,TGTGCCAGCAGCTTACGCTCGAACACCGGGGAGCTGTTTTTT
TRBJ2-2,TRBV7-6,-,few,CASSFQGRNTGELFF,TGTGCCAGCAGCTTTCAGGGGCGAAACACCGGGGAGCTGTTTTTT
TRBJ1-2,TRBV12-3/TRBV12-4,-,many,CASSRLSGTVGYTF,TGTGCCAGCAGTCGTTTATCAGGGACTGTGGGCTACACCTTC
TRBJ2-7,TRBV4-3,TRBD2,few,CASSPAASGAYEQYF,TGCGCCAGCAGCCCAGCCGCTAGCGGCGCCTACGAGCAGTACTTC
TRBJ2-7,TRBV20-1,TRBD2,-,CSARDRQGLYEQYF,TGCAGTGCTAGAGATAGGCAGGGACTATACGAGCAGTACTTC
TRBJ1-5,TRBV7-2,-,-,CASSPIGGETDQPQHF,TGTGCCAGCAGCCCTATCGGAGGGGAAACGGATCAGCCCCAGCATTTT
TRBJ1-6,TRBV7-2,-,many,CASSLLVRASSGSPLHF,TGTGCCAGCAGCTTATTGGTCAGGGCGTCCAGTGGTTCACCCCTCCACTTT
TRBJ1-2,TRBV5-1,TRBD1,-,CASKTGGTINYGYTF,TGCGCCAGCAAGACAGGGGGTACTATTAACTATGGCTACACCTTC
TRBJ2-3,TRBV7-2,-,few,CASNGGVTDTQYF,TGTGCCAGCAACGGCGGGGTCACAGATACGCAGTATTTT
TRBJ2-7,TRBV7-8,TRBD2,few,CASSSLAGQYF,TGTGCCAGCAGCTCCTTAGCGGGGCAGTACTTC
TRBJ2-1,TRBV7-2,TRBD2,few,CASSLGGLAGGWSYNEQFF,TGTGCCAGCAGCTTAGGGGGACTAGCGGGGGGGTGGTCCTACAATGAGCAGTTCTTC
TRBJ1-1,TRBV28,-,-,CASTSGSSRNTEAFF,TGTGCCAGCACATCCGGGTCGTCGAGGAACACTGAAGCTTTCTTT
TRBJ1-2,TRBV7-2,TRBD1,many,CASSLFPTGSRGYTF,TGTGCCAGCAGCTTGTTCCCGACAGGGTCAAGGGGCTACACCTTC